A selection of T cell receptor beta chains follows, all from one sample in a study of blood T cell repertoires in COVID-19. Using immunoSEQ multiplex PCR, the repertoire was profiled, and TCRdb retains in-frame clones only, with some absent. This table has approximately 480,000 clones, roughly 89% appearing once. Material for sequencing was peripheral blood. The receptors originated from a man between 18 and 35 years old with COVID-19, enrolled during active disease. Each CDR3 is given with its conserved first and last residue. The order of the fields is V gene, D gene, clone size, J gene, CDR3 protein, CDR3 DNA. The D gene is left open where the match is weak. Clone sizes are given selectively: once, few, many, or a class where the clone is expanded.

V gene: TRBV11-2
D gene: NA
clone size: NA
J gene: TRBJ2-3
CDR3 protein: CASSLVDWEDTQYF
CDR3 DNA: TGTGCCAGCAGCTTAGTTGACTGGGAGGATACGCAGTATTTT

V gene: TRBV6-1
D gene: NA
clone size: NA
J gene: TRBJ1-3
CDR3 protein: CASSEADSSAGNTIYF
CDR3 DNA: TGTGCCAGCAGTGAAGCGGACAGTTCGGCTGGAAACACCATATATTTT

V gene: TRBV4-2
D gene: TRBD1
clone size: NA
J gene: TRBJ2-5
CDR3 protein: CASSQGDRIQETQYF
CDR3 DNA: TGTGCCAGCAGCCAAGGGGACAGGATTCAAGAGACCCAGTACTTC

V gene: TRBV3-1/TRBV3-2
D gene: TRBD2
clone size: few
J gene: TRBJ2-3
CDR3 protein: CASSQDVSGGVSDTQYF
CDR3 DNA: TGTGCCAGCAGCCAGGATGTGAGCGGGGGCGTCTCAGATACGCAGTATTTT

V gene: TRBV7-3
D gene: NA
clone size: NA
J gene: TRBJ1-3
CDR3 protein: CASSPRTGNTIYF
CDR3 DNA: TGTGCCAGCAGCCCTAGGACTGGAAACACCATATATTTT

V gene: TRBV2
D gene: TRBD1
clone size: NA
J gene: TRBJ2-2
CDR3 protein: CASSGLTGPRTGELFF
CDR3 DNA: TGTGCCAGCAGTGGATTGACAGGGCCGAGGACCGGGGAGCTGTTTTTT

V gene: TRBV11-2
D gene: NA
clone size: NA
J gene: TRBJ2-3
CDR3 protein: CASSLVSRYTDTQYF
CDR3 DNA: TGTGCCAGCAGCTTAGTGTCTAGATACACAGATACGCAGTATTTT

V gene: TRBV5-1
D gene: TRBD1
clone size: NA
J gene: TRBJ2-1
CDR3 protein: CASSLALQGQGGSRNEQFF
CDR3 DNA: TGCGCCAGCAGCTTGGCTTTACAAGGACAGGGTGGGTCGAGGAATGAGCAGTTCTTC

V gene: TRBV27
D gene: TRBD1
clone size: NA
J gene: TRBJ2-7
CDR3 protein: CASRYTDRGGYEQYF
CDR3 DNA: TGTGCCAGCAGGTATACCGACAGGGGTGGATACGAGCAGTACTTC

V gene: TRBV16
D gene: TRBD1
clone size: NA
J gene: TRBJ2-7
CDR3 protein: CASSHPNGDRVSSYEQYF
CDR3 DNA: TGTGCCAGCAGCCATCCGAATGGGGACAGGGTAAGCTCCTACGAGCAGTACTTC

V gene: TRBV14
D gene: TRBD2
clone size: NA
J gene: TRBJ2-1
CDR3 protein: CASSQVRLAGVGEQFF
CDR3 DNA: TGTGCCAGCAGCCAAGTAAGACTAGCGGGAGTTGGTGAGCAGTTCTTC

V gene: TRBV3-1/TRBV3-2
D gene: NA
clone size: once
J gene: TRBJ1-2
CDR3 protein: CASSSRERENYGYTF
CDR3 DNA: TGTGCCAGCAGCTCACGAGAGAGGGAGAACTATGGCTACACCTTC

V gene: TRBV4-1
D gene: TRBD1
clone size: once
J gene: TRBJ2-7
CDR3 protein: CASSQLQGSSYEQYF
CDR3 DNA: TGCGCCAGCAGCCAATTACAGGGGAGCTCCTACGAGCAGTACTTC

V gene: TRBV21-1
D gene: NA
clone size: NA
J gene: TRBJ1-2
CDR3 protein: CASSPHHRQGGGDGYTF
CDR3 DNA: TGTGCCAGCAGCCCCCACCACCGACAGGGAGGTGGGGATGGCTACACCTTC

V gene: TRBV7-9
D gene: NA
clone size: NA
J gene: TRBJ2-5
CDR3 protein: CASSLGGGLQETQYF
CDR3 DNA: TGTGCCAGCAGCTTAGGGGGAGGTCTCCAAGAGACCCAGTACTTC

V gene: TRBV6-5
D gene: TRBD2
clone size: NA
J gene: TRBJ2-7
CDR3 protein: CASSFGTSGIYEQYF
CDR3 DNA: TGTGCCAGCAGTTTCGGGACTAGCGGGATATACGAGCAGTACTTC

V gene: TRBV9
D gene: NA
clone size: NA
J gene: TRBJ2-3
CDR3 protein: CQGRSTDTQYF
CDR3 DNA: TGTCAGGGCAGAAGCACAGATACGCAGTATTTT

V gene: TRBV5-1
D gene: TRBD1
clone size: NA
J gene: TRBJ1-6
CDR3 protein: CASSLTGALHNSPLHF
CDR3 DNA: TGCGCCAGCAGCTTGACAGGGGCCCTCCATAATTCACCCCTCCACTTT

V gene: TRBV4-1
D gene: NA
clone size: NA
J gene: TRBJ2-2
CDR3 protein: CASRQPNTGELFF
CDR3 DNA: TGCGCCAGCAGGCAACCTAACACCGGGGAGCTGTTTTTT

V gene: TRBV5-8
D gene: TRBD1
clone size: NA
J gene: TRBJ2-7
CDR3 protein: CASSWGGQGAGEQYF
CDR3 DNA: TGTGCCAGCAGCTGGGGGGGACAGGGGGCAGGAGAGCAGTACTTC

V gene: TRBV15
D gene: NA
clone size: NA
J gene: TRBJ2-3
CDR3 protein: CATSREKGVITDTQYF
CDR3 DNA: TGTGCCACCAGCAGAGAGAAGGGGGTCATCACAGATACGCAGTATTTT

V gene: TRBV11-2
D gene: TRBD2
clone size: NA
J gene: TRBJ2-7
CDR3 protein: CASSPLAGLDEQYF
CDR3 DNA: TGTGCCAGCAGCCCGCTAGCGGGTCTAGACGAGCAGTACTTC

V gene: TRBV6-1
D gene: NA
clone size: NA
J gene: TRBJ1-2
CDR3 protein: CASSETGMSGYTF
CDR3 DNA: TGTGCCAGCAGTGAAACAGGGATGAGTGGCTACACCTTC

V gene: TRBV2
D gene: TRBD1
clone size: NA
J gene: TRBJ1-5
CDR3 protein: CASSATGGHQPQHF
CDR3 DNA: TGTGCCAGCAGCGCGACAGGGGGCCATCAGCCCCAGCATTTT

V gene: TRBV5-6
D gene: TRBD2
clone size: NA
J gene: TRBJ2-3
CDR3 protein: CASSLEGAGRYTQYF
CDR3 DNA: TGTGCCAGCAGCTTGGAAGGAGCGGGACGTTATACGCAGTATTTT

V gene: TRBV18
D gene: NA
clone size: NA
J gene: TRBJ1-5
CDR3 protein: CASSRGSNQPQHF
CDR3 DNA: TGTGCCAGCTCAAGGGGTAGCAATCAGCCCCAGCATTTT

V gene: TRBV27
D gene: NA
clone size: NA
J gene: TRBJ1-4
CDR3 protein: CASSFSATNEKLFF
CDR3 DNA: TGTGCCAGCAGTTTCTCTGCAACTAATGAAAAACTGTTTTTT

V gene: TRBV19
D gene: NA
clone size: NA
J gene: TRBJ1-2
CDR3 protein: CASSIPQGALGYGYTF
CDR3 DNA: TGTGCCAGTAGTATACCCCAAGGGGCCCTAGGCTATGGCTACACCTTC

V gene: TRBV19
D gene: TRBD1
clone size: NA
J gene: TRBJ1-3
CDR3 protein: CASSFTTGGGNTIYF
CDR3 DNA: TGTGCCAGTAGTTTCACGACAGGGGGCGGAAACACCATATATTTT

V gene: TRBV2
D gene: TRBD1
clone size: NA
J gene: TRBJ1-5
CDR3 protein: CASSDRGRNQPQHF
CDR3 DNA: TGTGCCAGCAGTGATAGGGGGCGTAATCAGCCCCAGCATTTT

V gene: TRBV6-2/TRBV6-3
D gene: NA
clone size: NA
J gene: TRBJ2-7
CDR3 protein: CASSYSAGEQYF
CDR3 DNA: TGTGCCAGCAGTTATTCGGCAGGCGAACAGTACTTC

V gene: TRBV6-5
D gene: NA
clone size: NA
J gene: TRBJ2-7
CDR3 protein: CASREGGGPTYEQYF
CDR3 DNA: TGTGCCAGCAGGGAGGGGGGGGGCCCCACCTACGAGCAGTACTTC

V gene: TRBV19
D gene: NA
clone size: NA
J gene: TRBJ1-5
CDR3 protein: CASSIVRNSNQPQHF
CDR3 DNA: TGTGCCAGTAGTATAGTGAGAAATAGCAATCAGCCCCAGCATTTT